This TCR beta chain was captured in a study of T cells in Graves' hyperthyroidism and ophthalmopathy. Overall study results and limits: Blood shared most expanded thyroid clonotypes above 0.001.

Trimming cost V 5 bases and J 3 bases; bases outside gene matches: 9. Germline CDR1 and CDR2: SEHNR and FQNEAQ (reference sequence). This CDR3 region has 15 residues. PBMCs were obtained from about 9 ml fresh peripheral blood. The table lists this clonotype with a few counts. Its target is unknown. Amplification of TCR beta CDR3 regions used RNA as the template. TCR CDR3 underwent first-round RT-PCR with the HTBI primer set. TCRdb itself ran the multiplex PCR reads through MiXCR, one entry per CDR3 protein. The sample yields under 450,000 distinct CDR3 sequences, 13% seen once. The chain employs TRBV7-9 and TRBJ2-7, with 8 nucleotides matching TRBD1. The origin of this receptor is a man aged 25-45 years with Graves' hyperthyroidism that later progressed to Graves' ophthalmopathy. Sequencing used blood. CDR3 in DNA: TGTGCCAGCAGCCCCCCGACAGGGGATCGCTACGAGCAGTACTTC. As protein: CASSPPTGDRYEQYF.